These 8 T cell receptor beta chains were all obtained from the same sample, sequenced in a study of early T cells in non-severe SARS-CoV-2 infection. MiXCR, applied by TCRdb to the 5' RACE reads, yields one record per CDR3 protein. The repertoire holds approximately 46,000 distinct CDR3 sequences, 20% to 25% seen once, with approximately 4.4% in the top ten. Sequenced here: whole blood, sampled at baseline. All receptors come from an adult who was a healthcare worker with PCR-confirmed SARS-CoV-2 infection or an uninfected control (not recorded which).

The chain carries TRBV6-6 and TRBJ2-3, with unresolved D. The CDR3 is 14 residues long. In germline, CDR1 is MNHNY, CDR2 SVGAGI (reference sequence). V gave up 4 bases and J gave up 2 bases, with 10 bases separating them. The CDR3 DNA sequence: TGTGCCAGCAGTTCTGAGCGTCTCACAGATACGCAGTATTTT. It yields the protein CASSSERLTDTQYF.

J is TRBJ2-2 and V is TRBV7-2, with 8 bases matching TRBD1. The CDR3 contains 16 residues. J was trimmed by 1 base and V by 5 bases; bases with no gene match: 6. The germline V gene has CDR1 SGHTA and CDR2 FQGNSA. The CDR3 coding sequence is TGTGCCAGCAGCACTCAGGGGGCGAGGAACACCGGGGAGCTGTTTTTT. Translation: CASSTQGARNTGELFF.

The CDR3 coding sequence is TGTGCCAGCAGTCCCGAGGCGTCCACCTTCGGCTACACCTTC. It codes for CASSPEASTFGYTF. V gene TRBV6-4 combines with J gene TRBJ1-2, with unresolved D. The germline V and J ends were trimmed by 5 bases and 8 bases, with 18 bases remaining between them. CDR1 is MRHNA, CDR2 SNTAGT, per germline. This CDR3 region has 14 residues.

V is TRBV19 and J is TRBJ2-7; 7 bases fit TRBD1. After removal of 2 bases from V and 6 bases from J, the junction contained 7 bases not matched to a gene. The germline V gene encodes CDR1 LNHDA and CDR2 SQIVND (reference sequence). The CDR3 has 14 residues. CDR3 protein: CASSITGAPSEQYF. The CDR3 nucleotides are TGTGCCAGTAGTATAACAGGGGCACCCTCCGAGCAGTACTTC.

This clonotype was seen a handful of times. This rearrangement joins TRBV11-3 to TRBJ2-5; D is unresolved. Trimming shortened V by 5 bases and J by 5 bases, and 9 bases separated the two germline ends. Germline loops: CDR1 SGHNT, CDR2 YENEEA. This CDR3 is 12 amino acids long. Written as DNA, the CDR3 is TGTGCCAGCAGCGAGGTCGGGGAGACCCAGTACTTC. The encoded protein is CASSEVGETQYF.

This clonotype was found a few times. This chain uses TRBV6-6 with TRBJ2-7; D unresolved. The CDR3 runs 13 residues. The V end was cut by 5 bases, the J end by 2 bases, with 10 bases between. Germline V gene data show CDR1 as MNHNY and CDR2 as SVGAGI (reference sequence). The CDR3 region is CASSHIQTYEQYF. The DNA of the CDR3 is TGTGCCAGCAGTCACATCCAGACCTACGAGCAGTACTTC.

DNA of the CDR3: TGTGCCAGCAGCTTACTAGCGGGGGGGCGAAATGAGCAGTTCTTC. It codes for CASSLLAGGRNEQFF. This rearrangement joins TRBV11-3 to TRBJ2-1, with 12 nucleotides matching TRBD2. Trimming at V came to 2 bases and at J to 7 bases, leaving 3 bases not matched to a gene. The CDR3 covers 15 residues. Germline V gene lookup returns CDR1 SGHNT and CDR2 YENEEA.

The chain carries TRBV7-9 and TRBJ2-3, with TRBD2 matching 8 bases. V gave up 3 bases and J gave up 5 bases; unmatched junction bases: 10. The CDR3 is made up of 16 amino acids. Germline V gene data show CDR1 as SEHNR and CDR2 as FQNEAQ (reference sequence). CDR3 coding DNA: TGTGCCAGCAGCTTTGTGCTAGCGGGTCTGGGAGATACGCAGTATTTT. Protein product: CASSFVLAGLGDTQYF. Full variable domain (outside the CDR3, taken from reference TRBV7-9 and TRBJ2-3): DTGVSQNPRHKITKRGQNVTFRCDPISEHNRLYWYRQTLGQGPEFLTYFQNEAQLEKSRLLSDRFSAERPKGSFSTLEIQRTEQGDSAMYLCASSFVLAGLGDTQYFGPGTRLTVL.